The clone carrying this T cell receptor (beta chain) was found a few times. Its antigen is currently unknown. These data originate in a study of T cell repertoires in cytomegalovirus infection. The CDR3 is 16 residues long. The V gene end was trimmed by 4 bases and the J gene end by 0 bases; junction bases not matched to a gene: 9. Germline V gene sequence: CDR1 MNHNS, CDR2 SASEGT. Study results and caveats: CMV-specific TCR beta clonotypes restricted by HLA-C were the ones dominating the ex vivo response. CMV carriers with the relevant HLA were identified by cumulative public TCR beta family frequency.

TCRdb re-called the reads with MiXCR, one entry per CDR3 protein. There are about 920,000 distinct CDR3 sequences in the sample; roughly 30% occur only once, and around 15% lies in the top ten. V gene TRBV6-1 combines with J gene TRBJ2-7, with 7 bases matching TRBD1. The sequencing used cultured CD8+ T cells from PBMCs, collected from culture after CMV antigen stimulation. The TCR comes from a human donor in good health (CMV status not recorded). Some clones in this sample may be carry-over from other donors' samples. As DNA, the CDR3 is TGTGCCAGCAGTGGGCCGGGACAGATCTTCTCCTACGAGCAGTACGTC. Translating it yields CASSGPGQIFSYEQYV.